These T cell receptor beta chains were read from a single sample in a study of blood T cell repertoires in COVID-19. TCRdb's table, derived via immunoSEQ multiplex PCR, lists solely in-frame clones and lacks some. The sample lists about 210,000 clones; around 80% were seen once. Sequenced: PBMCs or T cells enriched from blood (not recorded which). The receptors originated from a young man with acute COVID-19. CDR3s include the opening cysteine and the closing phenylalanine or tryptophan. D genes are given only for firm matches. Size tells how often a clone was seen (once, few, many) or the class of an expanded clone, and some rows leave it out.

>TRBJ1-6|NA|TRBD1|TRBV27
CASSSGQVLSPLHF
TGTGCCAGCAGTTCGGGACAGGTTCTTTCACCCCTCCACTTT
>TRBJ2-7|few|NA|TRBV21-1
CASSNTYGGPGYEQYF
TGTGCCAGCAGCAACACCTACGGGGGGCCAGGCTACGAGCAGTACTTC
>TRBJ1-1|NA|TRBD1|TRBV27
CASTNQGAGTEAFF
TGTGCCAGCACCAACCAGGGGGCCGGGACTGAAGCTTTCTTT
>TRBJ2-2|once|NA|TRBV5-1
CASSLAGTPGTGELFF
TGCGCCAGCAGCTTGGCCGGGACTCCCGGCACCGGGGAGCTGTTTTTT
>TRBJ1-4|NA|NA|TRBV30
CAWGEGGNNEKLFF
TGTGCTTGGGGGGAAGGAGGAAATAATGAAAAACTGTTTTTT
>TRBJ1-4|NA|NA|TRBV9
CASSSQVTNEKLFF
TGTGCCAGCAGCTCTCAGGTGACTAATGAAAAACTGTTTTTT
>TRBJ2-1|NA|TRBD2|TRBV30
CAWTLAGGFVYNEQFF
TGTGCCTGGACCCTAGCGGGGGGCTTTGTTTACAATGAGCAGTTCTTC
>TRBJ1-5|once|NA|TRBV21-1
CASSNEDDRAAHQPQHF
TGTGCCAGCAGCAACGAAGACGACAGGGCGGCACATCAGCCCCAGCATTTT
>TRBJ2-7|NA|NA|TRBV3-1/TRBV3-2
CASSYRDTYYEQYF
TGTGCCAGCAGCTACCGGGACACCTACTACGAGCAGTACTTC
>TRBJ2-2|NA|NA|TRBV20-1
CSASLPTSSGELFF
TGCAGTGCTAGTCTCCCAACTAGCTCCGGGGAGCTGTTTTTT
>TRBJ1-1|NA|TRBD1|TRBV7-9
CASSSTGGNTEAFF
TGTGCCAGCAGCTCTACAGGGGGCAACACTGAAGCTTTCTTT
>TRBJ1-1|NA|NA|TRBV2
CATLAGETRTEAFF
TGTGCCACCTTGGCAGGGGAGACGAGGACTGAAGCTTTCTTT
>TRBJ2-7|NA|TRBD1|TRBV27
CASSPSVGDRVSEQYF
TGTGCCAGCAGCCCTTCCGTCGGGGACAGGGTCTCCGAGCAGTACTTC
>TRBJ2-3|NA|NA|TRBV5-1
CASFTGDRTDTQYF
TGCGCCAGCTTTACGGGGGACCGCACAGATACGCAGTATTTT
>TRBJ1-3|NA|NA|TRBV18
CASSPPTGPFGTIYF
TGTGCCAGCTCACCACCAACAGGCCCGTTTGGCACCATATATTTT
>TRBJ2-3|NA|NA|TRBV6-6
CASSFRDIGTDTQYF
TGTGCCAGCAGTTTTAGGGACATCGGCACAGATACGCAGTATTTT